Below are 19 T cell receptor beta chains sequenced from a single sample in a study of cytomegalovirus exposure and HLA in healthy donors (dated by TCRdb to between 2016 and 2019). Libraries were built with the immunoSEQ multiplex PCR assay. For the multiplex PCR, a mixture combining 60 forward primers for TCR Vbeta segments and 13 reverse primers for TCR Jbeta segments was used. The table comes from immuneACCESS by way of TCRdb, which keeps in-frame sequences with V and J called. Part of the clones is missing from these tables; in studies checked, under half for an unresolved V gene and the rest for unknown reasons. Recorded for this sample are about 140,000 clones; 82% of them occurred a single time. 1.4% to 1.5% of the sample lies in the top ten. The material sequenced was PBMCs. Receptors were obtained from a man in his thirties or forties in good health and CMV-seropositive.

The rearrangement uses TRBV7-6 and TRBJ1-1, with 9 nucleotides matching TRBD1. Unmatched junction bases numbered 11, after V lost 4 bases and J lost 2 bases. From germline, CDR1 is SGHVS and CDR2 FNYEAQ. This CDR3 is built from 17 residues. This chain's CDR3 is CASSSSGTGRFNTEAFF. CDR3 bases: TGTGCCAGCAGCTCCTCCGGGACAGGGCGTTTTAACACTGAAGCTTTCTTT.

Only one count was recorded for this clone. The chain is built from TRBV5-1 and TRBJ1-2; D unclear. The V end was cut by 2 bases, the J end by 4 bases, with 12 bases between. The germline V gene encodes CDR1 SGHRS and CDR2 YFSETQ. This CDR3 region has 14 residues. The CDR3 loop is CASSFTAGSYGYTF. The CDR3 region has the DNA TGCGCCAGCAGCTTTACTGCGGGGTCCTATGGCTACACCTTC.

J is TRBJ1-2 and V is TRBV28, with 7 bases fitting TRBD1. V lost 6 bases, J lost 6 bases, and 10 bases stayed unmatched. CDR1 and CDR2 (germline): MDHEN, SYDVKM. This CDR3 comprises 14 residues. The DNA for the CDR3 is TGTGCCAGCAGGCCGACAGGGTATGTCGATGGCTACACCTTC. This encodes CASRPTGYVDGYTF.

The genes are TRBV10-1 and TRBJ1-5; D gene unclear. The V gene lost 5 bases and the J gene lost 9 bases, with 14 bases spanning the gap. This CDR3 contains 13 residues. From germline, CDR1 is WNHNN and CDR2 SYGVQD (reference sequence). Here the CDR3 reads CASSSRTAGPQHF. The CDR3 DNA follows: TGCGCCAGCAGTTCCAGGACTGCGGGGCCCCAGCATTTT.

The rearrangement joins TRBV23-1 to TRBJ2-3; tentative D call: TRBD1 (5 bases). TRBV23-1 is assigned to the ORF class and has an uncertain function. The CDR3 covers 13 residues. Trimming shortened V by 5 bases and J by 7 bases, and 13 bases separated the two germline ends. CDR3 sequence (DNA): TGCGCCAGCAGTAACGGCAGGGAATATACGCAGTATTTT. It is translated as CASSNGREYTQYF.

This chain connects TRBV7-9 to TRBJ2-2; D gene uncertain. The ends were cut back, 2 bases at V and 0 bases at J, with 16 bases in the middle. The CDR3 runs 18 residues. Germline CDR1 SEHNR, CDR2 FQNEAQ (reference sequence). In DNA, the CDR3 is TGTGCCAGCAGCTTATCCACCGTAGCCCTGGCGAACACCGGGGAGCTGTTTTTT. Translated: CASSLSTVALANTGELFF. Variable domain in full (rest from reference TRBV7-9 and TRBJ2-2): DTGVSQNPRHKITKRGQNVTFRCDPISEHNRLYWYRQTLGQGPEFLTYFQNEAQLEKSRLLSDRFSAERPKGSFSTLEIQRTEQGDSAMYLCASSLSTVALANTGELFFGEGSRLTVL.

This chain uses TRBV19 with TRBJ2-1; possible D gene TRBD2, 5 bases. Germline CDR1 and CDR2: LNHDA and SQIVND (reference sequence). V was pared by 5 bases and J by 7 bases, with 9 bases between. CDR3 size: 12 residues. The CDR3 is CASSLWENEQFF. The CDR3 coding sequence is TGTGCCAGTAGTCTATGGGAGAATGAGCAGTTCTTC.

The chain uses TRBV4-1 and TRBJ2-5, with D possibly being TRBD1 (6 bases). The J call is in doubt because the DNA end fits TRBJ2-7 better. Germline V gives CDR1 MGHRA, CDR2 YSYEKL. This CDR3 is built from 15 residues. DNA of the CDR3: TGCGCCAGCAGCCAAGATCTTGGACAGCCGTACGAGCAGTACTTC. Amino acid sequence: CASSQDLGQPYEQYF.

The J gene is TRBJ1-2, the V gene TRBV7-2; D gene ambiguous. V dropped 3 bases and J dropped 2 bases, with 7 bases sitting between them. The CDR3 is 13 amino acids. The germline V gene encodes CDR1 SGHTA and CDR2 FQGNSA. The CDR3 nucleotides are TGTGCCAGCAGCTTCGACGGGAACTATGGCTACACCTTC. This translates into CASSFDGNYGYTF.

CDR3: CASSQSYRAWEETQYF. The CDR3 DNA reads TGTGCCAGCAGCCAATCCTACAGGGCCTGGGAGGAGACCCAGTACTTC. The chain couples TRBV14 to TRBJ2-5; D may be TRBD1 (6 bases). Germline V gene sequence: CDR1 SGHDN, CDR2 FVKESK. The length of the CDR3 is 16 residues. V was clipped by 2 bases and J by 5 bases, with 18 bases between them.

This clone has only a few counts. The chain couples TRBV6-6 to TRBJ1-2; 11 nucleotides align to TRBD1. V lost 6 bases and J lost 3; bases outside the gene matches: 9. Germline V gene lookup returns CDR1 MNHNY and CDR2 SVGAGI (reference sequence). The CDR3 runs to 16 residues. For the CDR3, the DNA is TGTGCCAGCAGGACCCAGGACAGGGGGCTAGACTATGGCTACACCTTC. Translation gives CASRTQDRGLDYGYTF.

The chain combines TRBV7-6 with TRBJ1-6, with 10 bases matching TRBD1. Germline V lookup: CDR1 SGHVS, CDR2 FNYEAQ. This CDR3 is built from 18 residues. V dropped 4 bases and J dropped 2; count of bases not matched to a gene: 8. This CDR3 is CASSYGTGALTYNSPLHF. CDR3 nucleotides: TGTGCCAGCAGCTACGGGACAGGGGCCCTCACCTATAATTCACCCCTCCACTTT.

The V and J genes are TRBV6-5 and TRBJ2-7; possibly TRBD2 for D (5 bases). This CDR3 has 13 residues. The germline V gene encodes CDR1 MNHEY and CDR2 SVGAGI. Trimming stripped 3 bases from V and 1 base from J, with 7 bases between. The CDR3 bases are TGTGCCAGCAGTTATACGGGGTCCTACGAGCAGTACTTC. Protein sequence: CASSYTGSYEQYF.

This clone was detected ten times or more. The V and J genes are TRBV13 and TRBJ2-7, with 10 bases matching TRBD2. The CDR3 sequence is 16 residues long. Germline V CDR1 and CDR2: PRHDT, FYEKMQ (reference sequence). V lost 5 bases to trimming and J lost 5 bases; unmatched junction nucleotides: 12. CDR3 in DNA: TGTGCCAGCAGCCTCTCGGGGAGCGGGGGGGACCACGAGCAGTACTTC. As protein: CASSLSGSGGDHEQYF.

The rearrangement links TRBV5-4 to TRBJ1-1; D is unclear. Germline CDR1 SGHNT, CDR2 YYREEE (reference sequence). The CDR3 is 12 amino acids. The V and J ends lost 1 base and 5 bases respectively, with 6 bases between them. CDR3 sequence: CASSLRGTEAFF. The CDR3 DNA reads TGTGCCAGCAGCTTGCGGGGTACTGAAGCTTTCTTT.

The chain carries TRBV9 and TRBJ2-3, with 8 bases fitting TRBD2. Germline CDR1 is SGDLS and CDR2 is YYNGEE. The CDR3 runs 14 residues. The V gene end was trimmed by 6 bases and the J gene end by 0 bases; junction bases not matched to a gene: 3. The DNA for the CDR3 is TGTGCCAGCACGGGCGGGGGGAGCACAGATACGCAGTATTTT. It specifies CASTGGGSTDTQYF.

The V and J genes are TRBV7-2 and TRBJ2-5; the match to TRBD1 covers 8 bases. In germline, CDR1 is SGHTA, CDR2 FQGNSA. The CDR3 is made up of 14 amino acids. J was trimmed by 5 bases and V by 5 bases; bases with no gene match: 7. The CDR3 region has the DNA TGTGCCAGCAGCACCAGGGGGCTGCAGGAGACCCAGTACTTC. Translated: CASSTRGLQETQYF.

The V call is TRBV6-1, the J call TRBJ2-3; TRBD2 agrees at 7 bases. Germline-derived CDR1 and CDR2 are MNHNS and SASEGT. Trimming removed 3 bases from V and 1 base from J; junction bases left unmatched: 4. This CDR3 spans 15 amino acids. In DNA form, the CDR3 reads TGTGCCAGCAGTGATTTAGCGGGCCGCACAGATACGCAGTATTTT. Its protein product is CASSDLAGRTDTQYF.

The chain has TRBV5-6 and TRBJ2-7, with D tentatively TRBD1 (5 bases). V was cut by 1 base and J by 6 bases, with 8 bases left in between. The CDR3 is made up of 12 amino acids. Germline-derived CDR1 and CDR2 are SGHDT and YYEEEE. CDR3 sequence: CASSLYRGEQYF. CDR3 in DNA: TGTGCCAGCAGCTTGTATAGGGGCGAGCAGTACTTC.